Presented here are 22 T cell receptor beta chains from one specimen sequenced in a study of T cells in Graves' hyperthyroidism and ophthalmopathy. TCR beta CDR3 sequences were amplified from RNA transcripts. The primer set for the first-round RT-PCR of the TCR CDR3 was HTBI. TCRdb reanalysed the multiplex PCR reads using MiXCR and keeps one entry per CDR3 protein. The sample has 500,000 to 650,000 distinct CDR3 sequences, just under 20% seen once. The specimen was blood. The receptors come from a man between 35 and 55 years old with Graves' ophthalmopathy.

Regarding this clonotype: One junction end does not reproduce the germline sequence, and a read error may be involved. The rearrangement joins TRBV28 to TRBJ2-5; 11 positions match TRBD2. This CDR3 is built from 16 residues. The germline CDR1 and CDR2 sequences are MDHEN and SYDVKM. The CDR3 DNA follows: TGTGGCAGCAGGGATAGCGGGAGGGGATGGGGGGAGACCCAGTACTTC. Its translation is CGSRDSGRGWGETQYF.

This clonotype was picked up many times. The chain couples TRBV5-1 to TRBJ2-1; D is unresolved. Looked up from germline, CDR1 is SGHRS and CDR2 is YFSETQ. V gave up 3 bases and J gave up 5 bases, with 12 bases separating them. This CDR3 has 14 amino acids. In DNA, the CDR3 is TGCGCCAGCAGCTCCCCCTATCAGGACAATGAGCAGTTCTTC. Its protein is CASSSPYQDNEQFF.

This clonotype was found many times. CDR3 nucleotide sequence: TGTGCCAGCTACGATGTCATGAACTATGGCTACACCTTC. Its translation: CASYDVMNYGYTF. The chain couples TRBV2 to TRBJ1-2; unclear D gene. CDR1 is SNHLY and CDR2 is FYNNEI in the germline V gene. This CDR3 has 13 residues. V lost 8 bases to trimming and J lost 2 bases, with 12 bases between them.

The chain joins TRBV19 to TRBJ1-2; no definite D call. The CDR3 is 17 amino acids. The germline gives CDR1 LNHDA, CDR2 SQIVND (reference sequence). Trimming removed 1 base from V and 1 base from J, with 16 bases in between. The CDR3: CASSIGGKFKVNYGYTF. Written as DNA, the CDR3 is TGTGCCAGTAGTATAGGGGGAAAGTTTAAAGTTAACTATGGCTACACCTTC.

This clonotype has more than one count but fewer than ten. V usage is TRBV7-9 and J usage is TRBJ2-1; TRBD2 is a possible D gene (6 bases). The CDR3 loop spans 16 amino acids. The V end lost 2 bases, the J end lost 6 bases, and 17 bases lay between the germline ends. Germline V gene data show CDR1 as SEHNR and CDR2 as FQNEAQ (reference sequence). CDR3 loop: CASSLPRGSLRNEQFF. As DNA, the CDR3 is TGTGCCAGCAGCTTACCCCGGGGGTCCCTACGCAATGAGCAGTTCTTC.

This clonotype has at least ten counts. The chain couples TRBV5-1 to TRBJ2-7; D possibly matches TRBD1 or TRBD2 (5 bases each). Germline V gene lookup returns CDR1 SGHRS and CDR2 YFSETQ. This CDR3 contains 14 residues. With 4 bases removed from V and 3 bases from J, the gap between germline ends came to 14 bases. The CDR3 loop reads CASSVRDGYYEQYF. CDR3 coding DNA: TGCGCCAGCAGCGTCCGGGACGGATACTACGAGCAGTACTTC.

This clonotype was counted between two and nine times. This chain connects TRBV6-5 to TRBJ1-2; the D gene is possibly TRBD1 (6 bases). Germline V gives CDR1 MNHEY, CDR2 SVGAGI. V was shortened by 4 bases and J by 5 bases, with 17 bases between the two germline ends. The CDR3 covers 15 residues. The CDR3 reads CASSSHADSIYGYTF. As DNA, the CDR3 is TGTGCCAGCAGTTCCCATGCGGACAGCATATATGGCTACACCTTC.

This clonotype was observed a few times. CDR3 coding DNA: TGCAGTGCTAGAGATATTGAAGGTATGAGCGCCGGGAACACTGAAGCTTTCTTT. It specifies CSARDIEGMSAGNTEAFF. The chain carries TRBV20-1 and TRBJ1-1; D remains ambiguous. In germline, CDR1 is DFQATT, CDR2 SNEGSKA (reference sequence). The CDR3 has 18 amino acids. V was clipped by 0 bases and J by 1 base, with 21 bases between them.

In its sample, this clonotype was seen a few times. V gene TRBV6-1 combines with J gene TRBJ2-2, with a tentative D call TRBD2 (6 bases). Deletions cut 7 bases from V and 0 bases from J, with 15 bases between. The CDR3 extends over 16 amino acids. Germline V gives CDR1 MNHNS, CDR2 SASEGT. CDR3 sequence reads: CASTRRPSANTGELFF. CDR3 nucleotide sequence: TGTGCCAGCACTCGGAGGCCTAGCGCGAACACCGGGGAGCTGTTTTTT.

The rearrangement joins TRBV2 to TRBJ1-5, with TRBD1 as a possible D gene (6 bases). This CDR3 has 15 amino acids. The V gene's germline CDR1 is SNHLY and CDR2 FYNNEI. The V gene lost 5 bases and the J gene lost 4 bases, with 15 bases spanning the gap. The CDR3 is CASSPGDTGNQPQHF. CDR3 in DNA: TGTGCCAGCAGTCCCGGGGACACAGGGAATCAGCCCCAGCATTTT.

This clonotype was found many times. V gene TRBV28 combines with J gene TRBJ2-1, with D possibly TRBD2 on 5 matching bases. CDR3 length equals 16 residues. Deletions cut 2 bases from V and 5 bases from J, with 16 bases between. Germline CDR1 and CDR2: MDHEN and SYDVKM. This CDR3 is CASSLQFQRLDNEQFF. As DNA, the CDR3 is TGTGCCAGCAGTTTACAATTTCAGCGGCTCGACAATGAGCAGTTCTTC.

This clonotype occurred many times. The V gene is TRBV14, the J gene TRBJ1-2; no reliable D call. CDR1 and CDR2 from the germline V gene are SGHDN and FVKESK. The CDR3 extends over 15 amino acids. V lost 0 bases to trimming and J lost 2 bases, with 10 bases between them. For the CDR3, the DNA is TGTGCCAGCAGCCAAGATAGCCCATTAAACTATGGCTACACCTTC. This gives the protein CASSQDSPLNYGYTF. The whole variable domain, filled in from reference TRBV14 and TRBJ1-2, reads EAGVTQFPSHSVIEKGQTVTLRCDPISGHDNLYWYRRVMGKEIKFLLHFVKESKQDESGMPNNRFLAERTGGTYSTLKVQPAELEDSGVYFCASSQDSPLNYGYTFGSGTRLTVV.

This clonotype was recorded a few times. This chain links TRBV11-2 with TRBJ1-1, with D possibly matching TRBD1 (5 bases). This CDR3 comprises 18 residues. CDR1 is SGHAT, CDR2 FQNNGV, per germline. V lost 3 bases and J lost 4, with 24 bases in between. The CDR3 DNA sequence: TGTGCCAGCAGCTTGCGAGGTGACACCACCTGGGGGATCACTGAAGCTTTCTTT. Translation: CASSLRGDTTWGITEAFF. The complete variable domain, with remaining parts taken from reference TRBV11-2 and TRBJ1-1, reads EAGVAQSPRYKIIEKRQSVAFWCNPISGHATLYWYQQILGQGPKLLIQFQNNGVVDDSQLPKDRFSAERLKGVDSTLKIQPAKLEDSAVYLCASSLRGDTTWGITEAFFGQGTRLTVV.

Regarding this clonotype: This may stem from a read error, because a much larger clone lies one nucleotide away. CDR3 in DNA: TGTGCCAGCACTTGGGGACGGACGACGAACACCGGGGAGCCGTTTTTT. Amino acid sequence: CASTWGRTTNTGEPFF. V gene TRBV12-3 or TRBV12-4 combines with J gene TRBJ2-2, with D perhaps TRBD1 or TRBD2 (5 bases each). The CDR3 loop spans 16 amino acids.

The table lists this clonotype with a count of one. J is TRBJ1-5 and V is TRBV9; TRBD1 matches at 7 bases. Per the germline V gene, CDR1 is SGDLS and CDR2 is YYNGEE. The CDR3 length is 14 residues. V gave up 3 bases and J gave up 4 bases; unmatched junction bases: 4. DNA for the CDR3: TGTGCCAGCAGCGCCACAGGGGCGAATCAGCCCCAGCATTTT. It specifies CASSATGANQPQHF.

The chain recombines TRBV27 with TRBJ1-2, with 8 bases aligning to TRBD1. The germline V gene encodes CDR1 MNHEY and CDR2 SMNVEV (reference sequence). The CDR3 is made up of 13 amino acids. V trimming: 9 bases; J trimming: 5 bases; junction bases outside the gene matches: 8. The DNA for the CDR3 is TGTGCCAGTTCAGACAGGGGACAATATGGCTACACCTTC. Translated: CASSDRGQYGYTF.

The J gene is TRBJ2-1, the V gene TRBV4-2; 9 nucleotides align to TRBD2. V lost 0 bases and J lost 0; bases outside the gene matches: 9. This CDR3 comprises 19 residues. Germline-derived CDR1 and CDR2 are LGHNA and YNFKEQ. CDR3 sequence (DNA): TGTGCCAGCAGCCAAGATAGGGCGGGGGGGGACAGCTCCTACAATGAGCAGTTCTTC. Its translation is CASSQDRAGGDSSYNEQFF.

The J gene is TRBJ2-3, the V gene TRBV20-1, with 10 bases lining up with TRBD2. J was trimmed by 6 bases and V by 5 bases; bases with no gene match: 11. The CDR3 contains 15 residues. CDR1 DFQATT and CDR2 SNEGSKA come from the germline V gene (reference sequence). The CDR3 here is CSADAPSGSPDTQYF. In DNA, the CDR3 is TGCAGTGCTGACGCCCCTAGCGGGAGTCCCGATACGCAGTATTTT.

Only a few counts were recorded for this clonotype. A junction end diverges from the germline sequence, so it may reflect a read error. The chain employs TRBV11-2 and TRBJ2-7; a possible D gene is TRBD2 (6 bases). The CDR3 is made up of 13 amino acids. Germline CDR1 is SGHAT and CDR2 is FQNNGV. CDR3 residues: CASSLGGRDEQYF. Written as DNA, the CDR3 is TGTGCCAGCAGCTTAGGCGGGCGGGACGAACAGTACTTC.

Many counts were recorded for this clonotype. V usage is TRBV3-1 and J usage is TRBJ2-5; D call uncertain. The CDR3 totals 14 residues. CDR1 is LGHDT, CDR2 YNNKEL, per germline (reference sequence). Trimming pared 1 base from V and 2 bases from J, leaving 8 bases between. The CDR3 sequence is CASSQGPLQETQYF. CDR3 in DNA: TGTGCCAGCAGCCAAGGGCCCTTACAAGAGACCCAGTACTTC.

In its sample, this clonotype was seen a few times. The chain has TRBV18 and TRBJ1-2; tentatively, D is TRBD1 (5 bases). Trimming removed 6 bases at V and 4 bases at J, with 21 bases between. The CDR3 loop spans 16 amino acids. Germline lookup yields CDR1 KGHSH and CDR2 LQKENI. The CDR3 bases are TGTGCCAGCTCGACCCCCCAGGGCTTCAGCGCCTATGGCTACACCTTC. This codes for CASSTPQGFSAYGYTF.

A few counts support this clonotype. The rearrangement joins TRBV27 to TRBJ2-1; 8 nucleotides align to TRBD2. Germline-derived CDR1 and CDR2 are MNHEY and SMNVEV (reference sequence). The CDR3 sequence is 13 residues long. The V and J ends lost 5 bases and 8 bases, in that order; junction bases with no gene match: 5. The CDR3, as DNA: TGTGCCAGCAGTAGCGGGAGAGGGCATGAGCAGTTCTTC. Translating it yields CASSSGRGHEQFF.